The following is a T cell receptor beta chain sequence with its context. No antigen is known for it. The ends were cut back, 0 bases at V and 8 bases at J, with 14 bases in the middle. Germline V gene sequence: CDR1 PRHDT, CDR2 FYEKMQ (reference sequence). This CDR3 is built from 15 residues. The PCR was carried out with 60 Vbeta primers and 13 Jbeta primers. Only in-frame clones appear in the TCRdb table, and some are missing; sequencing was by immunoSEQ multiplex PCR. The data contain about 80,000 clones, approximately 66% of them singletons. The data were taken from a study of cytomegalovirus exposure and HLA in healthy donors. General observations from the study: Clonal expansion, a later analysis showed, was greater in HLA-associated TCR beta chains than in equally common others. Many donors carried some public TCRs, although rarity characterized most TCR sequences.

The genes are TRBV13 and TRBJ2-1, with D tentatively TRBD1 (7 bases). Sample: PBMCs. This TCR came from a male donor in good health and CMV-seropositive. The CDR3: CASSLGQGGRDEQFF. The CDR3 bases are TGTGCCAGCAGCTTAGGCCAGGGGGGCAGGGATGAGCAGTTCTTC.